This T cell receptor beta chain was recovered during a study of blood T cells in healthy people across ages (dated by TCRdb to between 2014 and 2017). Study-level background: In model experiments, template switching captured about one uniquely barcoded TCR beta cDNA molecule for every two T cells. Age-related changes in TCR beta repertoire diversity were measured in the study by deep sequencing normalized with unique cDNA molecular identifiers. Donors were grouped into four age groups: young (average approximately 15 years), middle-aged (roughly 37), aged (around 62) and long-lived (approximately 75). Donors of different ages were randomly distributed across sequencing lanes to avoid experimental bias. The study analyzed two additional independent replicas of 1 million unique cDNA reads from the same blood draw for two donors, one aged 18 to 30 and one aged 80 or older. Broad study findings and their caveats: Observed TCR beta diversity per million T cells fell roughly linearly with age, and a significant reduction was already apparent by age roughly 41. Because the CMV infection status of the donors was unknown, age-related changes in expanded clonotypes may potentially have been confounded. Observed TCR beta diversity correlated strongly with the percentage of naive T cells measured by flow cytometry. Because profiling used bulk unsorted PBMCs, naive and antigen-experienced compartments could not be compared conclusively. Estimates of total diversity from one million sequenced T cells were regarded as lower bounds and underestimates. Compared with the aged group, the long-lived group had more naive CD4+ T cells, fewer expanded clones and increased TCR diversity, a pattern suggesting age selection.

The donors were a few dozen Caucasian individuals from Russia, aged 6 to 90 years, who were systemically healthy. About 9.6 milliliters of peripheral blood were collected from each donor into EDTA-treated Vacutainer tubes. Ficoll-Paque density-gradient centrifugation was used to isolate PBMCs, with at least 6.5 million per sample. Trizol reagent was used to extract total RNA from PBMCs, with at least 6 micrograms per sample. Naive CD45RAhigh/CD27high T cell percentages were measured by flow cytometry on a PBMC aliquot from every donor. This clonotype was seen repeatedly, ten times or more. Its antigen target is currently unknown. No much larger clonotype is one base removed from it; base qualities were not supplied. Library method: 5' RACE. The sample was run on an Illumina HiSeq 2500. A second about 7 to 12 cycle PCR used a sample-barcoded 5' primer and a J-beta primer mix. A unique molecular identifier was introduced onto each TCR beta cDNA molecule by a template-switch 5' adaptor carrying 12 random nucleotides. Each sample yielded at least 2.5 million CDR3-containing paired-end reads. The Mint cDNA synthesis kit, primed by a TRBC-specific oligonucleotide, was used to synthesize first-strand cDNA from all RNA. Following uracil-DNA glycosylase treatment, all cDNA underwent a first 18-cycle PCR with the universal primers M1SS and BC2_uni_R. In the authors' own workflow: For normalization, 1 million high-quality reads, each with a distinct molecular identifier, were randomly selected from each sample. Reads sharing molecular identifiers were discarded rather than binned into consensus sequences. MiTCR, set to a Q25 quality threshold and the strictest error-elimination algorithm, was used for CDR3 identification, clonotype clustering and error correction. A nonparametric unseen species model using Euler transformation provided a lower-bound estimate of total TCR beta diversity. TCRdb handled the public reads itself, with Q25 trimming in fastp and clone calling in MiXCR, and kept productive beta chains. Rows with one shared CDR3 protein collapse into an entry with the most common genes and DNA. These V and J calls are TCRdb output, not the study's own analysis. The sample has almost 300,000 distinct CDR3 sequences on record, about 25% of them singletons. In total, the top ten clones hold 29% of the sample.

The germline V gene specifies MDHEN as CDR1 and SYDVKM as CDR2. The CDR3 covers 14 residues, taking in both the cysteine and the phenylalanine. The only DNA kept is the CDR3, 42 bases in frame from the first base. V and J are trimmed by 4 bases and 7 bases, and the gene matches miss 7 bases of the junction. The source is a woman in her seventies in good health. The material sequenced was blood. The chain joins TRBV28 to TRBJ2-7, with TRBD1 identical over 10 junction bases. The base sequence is TGTGCCAGCAGTTCTAGACAGGGGGCGCTTGAGCAGTACTTC. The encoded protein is CASSSRQGALEQYF.